This T cell receptor beta chain was observed in a study of blood T cell repertoires in COVID-19. Study-level background: Acute and convalescent COVID-19 specimens originated in the United States, Italy and Spain. From T cells, B-cell-depleted T cells, or PBMCs came the material, which was cDNA or gDNA.

J was trimmed by 6 bases and V by 6 bases; bases with no gene match: 2. The CDR3 has 13 amino acids. Germline V gene data show CDR1 as SNHLY and CDR2 as FYNNEI. In the original analysis: By means of reference gene primer amplification, nucleated cell counts were estimated. Assay: immunoSEQ multiplex PCR; the TCRdb copy retains only in-frame clones and omits some. The V and J calls and clone size come from that table; D and trimming were worked out from the DNA. The sample lists about 74,000 clones; around 90% were seen once. The chain links TRBV2 to TRBJ1-5; 10 bases agree with TRBD1. The sample comprised peripheral blood. The TCR was taken from a woman of 80 years or more with active or convalescent COVID-19. The CDR3 sequence is CASRTGGGQPQHF. The CDR3 nucleotides are TGTGCCAGCAGGACAGGGGGCGGTCAGCCCCAGCATTTT.